The 20 T cell receptor beta chains in this list originate from one sample, sequenced in a study of blood T cell repertoires in COVID-19. The table came from immunoSEQ multiplex PCR; TCRdb's copy has only in-frame clones and leaves some out. The table records about 200,000 clones, 65% to 90% of them present only once. The source material was PBMCs or T cells enriched from blood (not recorded which). These receptors were obtained from a middle-aged woman with acute COVID-19.

In DNA, the CDR3 is TGTGCCAGCAGCCGTTGGGGGGATTGGGGCTACACCTTC. Translation: CASSRWGDWGYTF. The rearrangement joins TRBV7-2 to TRBJ1-2, with a possible D match to TRBD1 (5 bases). CDR1 and CDR2 from the germline V gene are SGHTA and FQGNSA. CDR3 length: 13 residues. V shed 5 bases and J shed 8 bases, with 15 bases lying between them.

V gene TRBV18 combines with J gene TRBJ1-1; D perhaps matches TRBD1 (6 bases). Germline assignment: CDR1 KGHSH and CDR2 LQKENI. The CDR3 is 13 amino acids. V was clipped by 3 bases and J by 8 bases, with 13 bases between them. CDR3: CASSPPVRGEAFF. The CDR3 DNA reads as TGTGCCAGCTCACCCCCTGTCAGGGGCGAAGCTTTCTTT.

This clone was counted once. This chain links TRBV27 with TRBJ2-7; no reliable D call. The CDR3 contains 14 residues. Between the trimmed V and J ends, which lost 0 bases and 7 bases, there was a span of 13 bases. Germline V gene data show CDR1 as MNHEY and CDR2 as SMNVEV (reference sequence). CDR3 loop: CASSLSVRASEQYF. DNA for the CDR3: TGTGCCAGCAGTTTATCAGTGCGAGCTAGTGAGCAGTACTTC.

The chain carries TRBV11-2 and TRBJ2-4, with 9 positions matching TRBD2. Per germline, CDR1 SGHAT and CDR2 FQNNGV. The CDR3 sequence is 16 residues long. V was pared by 5 bases and J by 1 base, with 6 bases of the junction left unmatched. CDR3: CASSGSGSMAKNIQYF. The CDR3 coding sequence is TGTGCCAGCAGCGGTAGCGGGAGTATGGCCAAAAACATTCAGTACTTC.

There are a few counts of this clone. The genes are TRBV28 and TRBJ2-5; D perhaps matches TRBD1 (6 bases). The ends were cut back, 6 bases at V and 2 bases at J, with 10 bases in the middle. Germline loops: CDR1 MDHEN, CDR2 SYDVKM. The CDR3 covers 13 residues. CDR3 residues: CASRLGGQETQYF. In DNA, the CDR3 is TGTGCCAGCAGACTAGGGGGTCAAGAGACCCAGTACTTC. Filled out from reference TRBV28 and TRBJ2-5, the complete variable domain reads DVKVTQSSRYLVKRTGEKVFLECVQDMDHENMFWYRQDPGLGLRLIYFSYDVKMKEKGDIPEGYSVSREKKERFSLILESASTNQTSMYLCASRLGGQETQYFGPGTRLLVL.

V usage is TRBV11-2 and J usage is TRBJ2-3, with a weak D call TRBD1 (5 bases). CDR1 SGHAT and CDR2 FQNNGV come from the germline V gene. The CDR3 consists of 15 residues. Trimming cost V 5 bases and J 4 bases, with 16 bases left between them. CDR3 DNA sequence: TGTGCCAGCAGCCTAGGCCCCCTCAGGGCAGATACGCAGTATTTT. Amino acids: CASSLGPLRADTQYF.

This chain links TRBV19 with TRBJ2-6; 9 nucleotides line up with TRBD1. The CDR3 covers 17 residues. Trimming cost V 5 bases and J 0 bases; bases outside gene matches: 5. From germline, CDR1 is LNHDA and CDR2 SQIVND (reference sequence). In DNA, the CDR3 is TGTGCCAGTAGTTATGGGACAGGGATCTCTGGGGCCAACGTCCTGACTTTC. This codes for CASSYGTGISGANVLTF.

The rearrangement joins TRBV28 to TRBJ1-6; TRBD1 aligns across 7 bases. Trimming at V came to 5 bases and at J to 0 bases, leaving 7 bases not matched to a gene. This CDR3 has 17 residues. Per the germline V gene, CDR1 is MDHEN and CDR2 is SYDVKM. The CDR3 loop is CASSPQGRSSYNSPLHF. The CDR3, as DNA: TGTGCCAGCAGTCCACAGGGGCGGAGCTCCTATAATTCACCCCTCCACTTT.

The chain uses TRBV7-3 and TRBJ2-1; possible D gene TRBD2, 6 bases. The germline V and J ends were trimmed by 6 bases and 7 bases, with 16 bases remaining between them. Germline CDR1 and CDR2: SGHTA and FQGTGA. The CDR3 runs 14 residues. CDR3 nucleotide sequence: TGTGCCAGCAGTTCAGTGGTGGGGACTAATGAGCAGTTCTTC. Translated: CASSSVVGTNEQFF.

The chain is built from TRBV7-9 and TRBJ2-5, with a tentative D call TRBD1 (6 bases). This CDR3 is built from 17 residues. V was shortened by 5 bases and J by 4 bases, with 23 bases between the two germline ends. Germline CDR1 and CDR2: SEHNR and FQNEAQ (reference sequence). The CDR3, as DNA: TGTGCCAGCAGCCTCCATCCGGGACACGGAGTTCGAGAGACCCAGTACTTC. Amino acid sequence: CASSLHPGHGVRETQYF.

The chain joins TRBV29-1 to TRBJ1-2; D not resolved. Looked up from germline, CDR1 is SQVTM and CDR2 is ANQGSEA. The V gene lost 1 base and the J gene lost 4 bases, with 10 bases spanning the gap. This CDR3 has 13 amino acids. This CDR3 is CSVEGARSYGYTF. The CDR3 nucleotides read TGCAGCGTTGAAGGGGCGCGAAGCTATGGCTACACCTTC.

V is TRBV28 and J is TRBJ2-1, with D possibly matching TRBD2 (6 bases). The CDR3 covers 17 residues. The germline V gene has CDR1 MDHEN and CDR2 SYDVKM. V lost 8 bases, J lost 0 bases, and 20 bases lay in between. CDR3 amino acids: CASLRLGGSSSYNEQFF. In nucleotides, the CDR3 is TGTGCCAGCCTGCGCCTGGGAGGATCGAGCTCCTACAATGAGCAGTTCTTC.

This clone occurred once. The CDR3 DNA reads as TGTGCCAGCAGCCCAGGGACTGCTAGTATTGAGCAGTTCTTC. Amino acids: CASSPGTASIEQFF. The chain has TRBV14 and TRBJ2-1; D may be TRBD2 (6 bases). The V end lost 4 bases, the J end lost 9 bases, and 16 bases lay between the germline ends. This CDR3 has 14 amino acids. From germline, CDR1 is SGHDN and CDR2 FVKESK.

The V call is TRBV19, the J call TRBJ2-7; 9 bases are a match to TRBD1. With V trimmed by 7 bases and J by 6 bases, 16 bases remained unmatched. From germline, CDR1 is LNHDA and CDR2 SQIVND (reference sequence). The CDR3 consists of 16 residues. Written as DNA, the CDR3 is TGTGCCAGTACCAAAATAACCGGGACAGGGCTAATCGAGCAGTACTTC. Translated: CASTKITGTGLIEQYF.

V is TRBV4-1 and J is TRBJ2-2; possible D gene TRBD2, 5 bases. Looked up from germline, CDR1 is MGHRA and CDR2 is YSYEKL. The CDR3 has 15 residues. V lost 0 bases and J lost 5, with 10 bases in between. The DNA for the CDR3 is TGCGCCAGCAGCCAAGACCCAGGCGGGACCGGGGAGCTGTTTTTT. As protein: CASSQDPGGTGELFF.

The chain employs TRBV28 and TRBJ1-5, with 10 bases lining up with TRBD1. Per germline, CDR1 MDHEN and CDR2 SYDVKM. V shed 6 bases and J 1 base; nucleotides not matched to a gene: 0. The CDR3 has 14 amino acids. DNA of the CDR3: TGTGCCAGCAGGGGACAGGGGAGCAATCAGCCCCAGCATTTT. This gives the protein CASRGQGSNQPQHF.

The rearrangement links TRBV27 to TRBJ2-4, with a weak D call TRBD1 (5 bases). The V and J ends lost 6 bases and 0 bases respectively, with 15 bases between them. The CDR3 runs 16 residues. The germline CDR1 and CDR2 sequences are MNHEY and SMNVEV (reference sequence). The CDR3 loop is CASRTDRGEAKNIQYF. CDR3 sequence (DNA): TGTGCCAGCAGAACCGATAGGGGTGAAGCCAAAAACATTCAGTACTTC.

This chain uses TRBV5-6 with TRBJ1-1, with 7 bases fitting TRBD1. Germline CDR1 is SGHDT and CDR2 is YYEEEE. The CDR3 length is 16 residues. Germline trimming cut 4 bases from V and 2 bases from J; bases unmatched to any gene: 11. The CDR3: CASSRLQGTLNTEAFF. For the CDR3, the DNA is TGTGCCAGCAGCCGCTTACAGGGGACCTTAAACACTGAAGCTTTCTTT.

This clone was recorded once. The V and J genes are TRBV7-3 and TRBJ2-2, with 7 nucleotides matching TRBD1. There are 16 residues in the CDR3. Per the germline V gene, CDR1 is SGHTA and CDR2 is FQGTGA. J gave up 5 bases and V 2 bases, and 8 bases lay outside the gene matches. CDR3: CASSLGSQGNTGELFF. As DNA, the CDR3 is TGTGCCAGCAGCTTAGGATCACAGGGGAATACCGGGGAGCTGTTTTTT.

This chain links TRBV3-1 (or the pseudogene TRBV3-2) with TRBJ2-4, with D maybe TRBD1 (5 bases). CDR1 is LGHDT, CDR2 YNNKEL, per germline (reference sequence). The length of the CDR3 is 13 residues. The V gene lost 1 base and the J gene lost 7 bases, with 8 bases spanning the gap. The CDR3 protein is CASSQVKGNIQYF. CDR3 DNA sequence: TGTGCCAGCAGCCAAGTCAAGGGGAACATTCAGTACTTC.